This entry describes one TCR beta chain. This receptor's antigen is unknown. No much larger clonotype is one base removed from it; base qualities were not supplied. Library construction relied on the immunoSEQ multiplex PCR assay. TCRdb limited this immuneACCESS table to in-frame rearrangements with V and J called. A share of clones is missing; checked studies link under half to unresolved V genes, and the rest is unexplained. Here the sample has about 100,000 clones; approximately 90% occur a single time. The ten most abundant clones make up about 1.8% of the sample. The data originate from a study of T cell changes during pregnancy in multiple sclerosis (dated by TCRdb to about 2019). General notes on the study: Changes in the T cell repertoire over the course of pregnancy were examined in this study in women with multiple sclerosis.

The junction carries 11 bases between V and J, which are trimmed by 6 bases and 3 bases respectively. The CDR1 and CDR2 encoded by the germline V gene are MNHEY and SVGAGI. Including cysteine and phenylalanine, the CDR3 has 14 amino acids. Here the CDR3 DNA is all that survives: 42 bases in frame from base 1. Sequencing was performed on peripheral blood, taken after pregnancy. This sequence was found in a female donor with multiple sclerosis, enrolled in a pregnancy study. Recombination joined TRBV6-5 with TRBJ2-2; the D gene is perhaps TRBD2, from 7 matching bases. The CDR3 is CASRGGADTGELFF. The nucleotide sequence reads TGTGCCAGCAGGGGGGGGGCGGACACCGGGGAGCTGTTTTTT.